The T cell receptor (beta chain) described here comes from a study of shared clonotypes between healthy human individuals. TCRdb's table, derived via immunoSEQ multiplex PCR, lists solely in-frame clones and lacks some. Of roughly 500,000 clones listed, approximately 79% were seen once; the top ten hold about an eighth. The clonotype originates from a woman aged 40 to 49 in good health. Some clones in this sample may be carry-over from other donors' samples. The sample comprised PBMCs.

This CDR3 reads CASSPDGQVYGYTF. In DNA form, the CDR3 reads TGTGCCAGCTCACCAGACGGACAGGTCTATGGCTACACCTTC. This rearrangement joins TRBV18 to TRBJ1-2; 7 bases align to TRBD1. The ends lost 2 bases at V and 4 bases at J; junction bases unmatched: 4. The CDR3 has 14 residues. CDR1 and CDR2 from the germline V gene are KGHSH and LQKENI. The whole variable domain, remainder taken from reference TRBV18 and TRBJ1-2, is NAGVMQNPRHLVRRRGQEARLRCSPMKGHSHVYWYRQLPEEGLKFMVYLQKENIIDESGMPKERFSAEFPKEGPSILRIQQVVRGDSAAYFCASSPDGQVYGYTFGSGTRLTVV.